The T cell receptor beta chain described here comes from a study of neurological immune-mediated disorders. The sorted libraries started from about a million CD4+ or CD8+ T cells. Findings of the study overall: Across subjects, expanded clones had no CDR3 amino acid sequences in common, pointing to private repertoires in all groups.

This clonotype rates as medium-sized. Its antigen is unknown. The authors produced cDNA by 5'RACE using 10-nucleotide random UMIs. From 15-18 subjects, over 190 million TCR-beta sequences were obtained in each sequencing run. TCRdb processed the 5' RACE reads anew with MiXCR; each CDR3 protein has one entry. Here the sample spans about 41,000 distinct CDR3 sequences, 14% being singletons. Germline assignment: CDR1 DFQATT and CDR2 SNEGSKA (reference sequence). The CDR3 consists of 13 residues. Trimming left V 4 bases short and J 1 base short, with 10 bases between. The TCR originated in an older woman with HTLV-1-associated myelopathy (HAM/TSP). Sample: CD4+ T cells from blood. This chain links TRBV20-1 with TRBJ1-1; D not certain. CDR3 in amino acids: CSATYHSNTEAFF. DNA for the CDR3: TGCAGTGCTACATACCACTCGAACACTGAAGCTTTCTTT.